The rows below give T cell receptor beta chains drawn from one sample of a study of glioma-infiltrating T cells. TCRdb re-called the multiplex PCR reads through MiXCR, storing one row per CDR3 protein. The table lists about 89,000 distinct CDR3 sequences, roughly 23% of them singletons. The specimen sequenced was glioma tissue, nonneoplastic brain tissue, or PBMCs (not recorded which). All receptors derive from a human donor with low-grade glioma or glioblastoma, undergoing nonglioma brain surgery, or in good health (not recorded which). The CDR3 runs from the conserved cysteine through the conserved F or W. D genes are given only for firm matches. For some rows the clone size is stated as once, few or many, or as a class when expanded; others skip it.

size: many; V: TRBV12-3/TRBV12-4; length: 16; J: TRBJ1-2; D: .; DNA: TGTGCCAGCAGTTTAACGTCGGGTGGCGGTAACTATGGCTACACCTTC; CDR3: CASSLTSGGGNYGYTF
size: many; V: TRBV7-6; length: 15; J: TRBJ1-3; D: .; DNA: TGTGCCAGCAGCCCTACAGGGAGCTCTGGAAACACCATATATTTT; CDR3: CASSPTGSSGNTIYF
size: many; V: TRBV20-1; length: 12; J: TRBJ1-5; D: .; DNA: TGCAGTGCTACTCACATTGGGGGTACCCAGCATTTT; CDR3: CSATHIGGTQHF
size: many; V: TRBV4-2; length: 15; J: TRBJ2-3; D: .; DNA: TGTGCCAGCAGCCAAGTCGGGGGCGACACAGATACGCAGTATTTT; CDR3: CASSQVGGDTDTQYF
size: .; V: TRBV12-3/TRBV12-4; length: 16; J: TRBJ1-3; D: TRBD1; DNA: TGTGCCAGCAGTTTTCCCCAGGGGGCGTCTGGAAACACCATATATTTT; CDR3: CASSFPQGASGNTIYF
size: many; V: TRBV27; length: 15; J: TRBJ2-7; D: TRBD2; DNA: TGTGCCAGCCACAGTTCGGGGGGGCTTCACTACGAGCAGTACTTC; CDR3: CASHSSGGLHYEQYF
size: few; V: TRBV11-2; length: 14; J: TRBJ1-2; D: .; DNA: TGTGCCAGCAGCCGGGACGACGGCTACTATGGCTACACCTTC; CDR3: CASSRDDGYYGYTF
size: .; V: TRBV11-1; length: 16; J: TRBJ1-1; D: .; DNA: TGTGCCAGCAGCTTAACCCCTCGGGGGCAACGCACTGAAGCTTTCTTT; CDR3: CASSLTPRGQRTEAFF
size: medium-sized; V: TRBV20-1; length: 13; J: TRBJ1-5; D: .; DNA: TGCAGTGCTAGAGATCAAATCAATCAGCCCCAGCATTTT; CDR3: CSARDQINQPQHF
size: .; V: TRBV12-3/TRBV12-4; length: 15; J: TRBJ2-3; D: .; DNA: TGTGCCAGCAGTTTAAGGCAGGAGGGCACAGATACGCAGTATTTT; CDR3: CASSLRQEGTDTQYF
size: many; V: TRBV7-6; length: 15; J: TRBJ2-1; D: TRBD2; DNA: TGTGCCAGCAGCCCAGCGGGATCCGACTACAATGAGCAGTTCTTC; CDR3: CASSPAGSDYNEQFF
size: many; V: TRBV4-1; length: 15; J: TRBJ1-1; D: .; DNA: TGCGCCAGCAGCCAGACCAACCGGGTCCCCATTGAAGCTTTCTTT; CDR3: CASSQTNRVPIEAFF
size: .; V: TRBV11-2; length: 18; J: TRBJ2-1; D: .; DNA: TGTGCCAGCAGCTCCATACTCCTATTAGGGACCAGGTACAATGAGCAGTTCTTC; CDR3: CASSSILLLGTRYNEQFF
size: many; V: TRBV7-6; length: 14; J: TRBJ1-1; D: .; DNA: TGTGCCAGCAGCTTAGCGGGGGGGAACACTGAAGCTTTCTTT; CDR3: CASSLAGGNTEAFF
size: many; V: TRBV7-2; length: 13; J: TRBJ1-1; D: .; DNA: TGTGCCAGCATCAGACACATGAACACTGAAGCTTTCTTT; CDR3: CASIRHMNTEAFF
size: many; V: TRBV6-2/TRBV6-3; length: 14; J: TRBJ2-7; D: .; DNA: TGTGCCAGCAGATCCGCTGGTTGGGTCTACGAGCAGTACTTC; CDR3: CASRSAGWVYEQYF
size: many; V: TRBV3-1; length: 12; J: TRBJ1-5; D: .; DNA: TGTGCCAGCAGCCCCCTAGGTCAGCCCCAGCATTTT; CDR3: CASSPLGQPQHF
size: .; V: TRBV20-1; length: 17; J: TRBJ1-2; D: TRBD1; DNA: TGCAGTGCTACTCCCGGGACAGGGGGCGTAAGGGCTATTCGCTACAACTTC; CDR3: CSATPGTGGVRAIRYNF
size: many; V: TRBV20-1; length: 12; J: TRBJ1-1; D: TRBD1; DNA: TGCAGTGCTGGACAGGGCGGCACTGAAGCTTTCTTT; CDR3: CSAGQGGTEAFF
size: few; V: TRBV7-9; length: 14; J: TRBJ1-2; D: .; DNA: TGTGCCAGCAGCTTAGAGGAGGGTGCCTATGGCTACACCTTC; CDR3: CASSLEEGAYGYTF
size: many; V: TRBV6-1; length: 13; J: TRBJ2-5; D: .; DNA: TGTGCCAGCAGTCTTCAGTTTGCGGAGACCCAGTACTTC; CDR3: CASSLQFAETQYF
size: many; V: TRBV6-1; length: 11; J: TRBJ2-1; D: .; DNA: TGTGCCAGCAGAACAGGGTTGAGGCAGTTCTTC; CDR3: CASRTGLRQFF
size: .; V: TRBV5-4; length: 15; J: TRBJ2-7; D: TRBD2; DNA: TGTGCCAGCAGCTTGGGTAGTAGCGGGAGCTACGAGCAGTACTTC; CDR3: CASSLGSSGSYEQYF
size: .; V: TRBV29-1; length: 15; J: TRBJ1-1; D: .; DNA: TGCAGCGTTGAACGCTTGGGGCAGGCGCTGCCCGGGGCTTTCTTT; CDR3: CSVERLGQALPGAFF
size: many; V: TRBV18; length: 15; J: TRBJ1-1; D: TRBD1; DNA: TGTGCCAGCTCACCGGGACAGGGGGCTGACACTGAAGCTTTCTTT; CDR3: CASSPGQGADTEAFF
size: few; V: TRBV2; length: 15; J: TRBJ2-5; D: TRBD2; DNA: TGTGCCAGCAGCCTAGCGGGAGGGCCGCTAGAGACCCAGTACTTC; CDR3: CASSLAGGPLETQYF
size: many; V: TRBV19; length: 14; J: TRBJ1-2; D: .; DNA: TGTGCCAGTAGTCCGCCGGCGGGGGCCTATGGCTACACCTTC; CDR3: CASSPPAGAYGYTF
size: many; V: TRBV18; length: 10; J: TRBJ2-7; D: .; DNA: TGTGCCAGCTCATCCGCCGACAGTTGCTTC; CDR3: CASSSADSCF
size: few; V: TRBV12-3/TRBV12-4; length: 13; J: TRBJ2-5; D: .; DNA: TGTGCCAGCAGTTTAGCGGACCAAGAGACCCAGTACTTC; CDR3: CASSLADQETQYF
size: many; V: TRBV29-1; length: 14; J: TRBJ1-5; D: .; DNA: TGCAGCGTTGTTATTGGAGGTTTATTCACGGCCCAGCATTTT; CDR3: CSVVIGGLFTAQHF
size: .; V: TRBV20-1; length: 16; J: TRBJ2-7; D: TRBD1; DNA: TGCAGTGCTAGATCCCCGACAGGGGGCCGATACAACGAGCAGTACTTC; CDR3: CSARSPTGGRYNEQYF
size: .; V: TRBV19; length: 11; J: TRBJ2-7; D: .; DNA: TGTGCCAGTATGGGAGACTACGAGCAGTACTTC; CDR3: CASMGDYEQYF
size: .; V: TRBV2; length: 14; J: TRBJ2-6; D: .; DNA: TGTGCCAGCGGCTTGAACTCTGGGGCCAACGTCCTGACTTTC; CDR3: CASGLNSGANVLTF
size: many; V: TRBV6-2/TRBV6-3; length: 16; J: TRBJ2-5; D: .; DNA: TGTGCCAGCAGTTACGGGTTTCGTCCCGACCAAGAGACCCAGTACTTC; CDR3: CASSYGFRPDQETQYF
size: .; V: TRBV3-1; length: 17; J: TRBJ2-5; D: TRBD2; DNA: TGTGCCAGCAGCCAAGACCTAGCGGGAGGGCCTTGGGAGACCCAGTACTTC; CDR3: CASSQDLAGGPWETQYF